One and the same sample provided the 23 T cell receptor beta chains below, sequenced in a study of early T cells in non-severe SARS-CoV-2 infection. From the 5' RACE reads, TCRdb called clonotypes with MiXCR, one entry per CDR3 protein. The sample shows about 100,000 distinct CDR3 sequences, more than 9.5% of them seen only once. Sequenced: whole blood. The source is an adult who was a healthcare worker with PCR-confirmed SARS-CoV-2 infection or an uninfected control (not recorded which).

The rearrangement joins TRBV4-1 to TRBJ2-1; D is perhaps TRBD2 (5 bases). The CDR3 runs 15 residues. Trimming pared 0 bases from V and 3 bases from J, leaving 9 bases between. CDR1 and CDR2 from the germline V gene are MGHRA and YSYEKL. CDR3: CASSQDGLVYNEQFF. CDR3 nucleotides: TGCGCCAGCAGCCAAGATGGACTGGTCTACAATGAGCAGTTCTTC.

Many counts were recorded for this clonotype. J is TRBJ2-2 and V is TRBV28; 14 bases match TRBD2. The trim removed 3 bases at V and 5 bases at J, leaving 17 bases unmatched. The CDR3 length is 21 residues. Germline CDR1 reads MDHEN; CDR2 reads SYDVKM. The CDR3 spells CASSFPHPTSGRAVGTGELFF. The CDR3 region has the DNA TGTGCCAGCAGTTTCCCGCACCCGACTAGCGGGAGGGCCGTGGGAACCGGGGAGCTGTTTTTT.

This clonotype was found many times. The chain recombines TRBV20-1 with TRBJ2-3, with 8 positions matching TRBD1. Germline lookup yields CDR1 DFQATT and CDR2 SNEGSKA (reference sequence). The ends lost 5 bases at V and 6 bases at J; junction bases unmatched: 19. The CDR3 is 17 residues long. CDR3 sequence reads: CSADETQGADLPDTQYF. The CDR3, as DNA: TGCAGTGCTGACGAAACCCAGGGGGCCGACCTCCCCGATACGCAGTATTTT.

This chain uses TRBV10-3 with TRBJ2-3, with TRBD1 matching over 8 bases. Germline loops: CDR1 ENHRY, CDR2 SYGVKD. The CDR3 sequence is 13 residues long. V was clipped by 2 bases and J by 10 bases; unmatched bases: 5. As DNA, the CDR3 is TGTGCCATCAGTGAGACAAAACAGGGGGCGCAGTATTTT. Encoded protein: CAISETKQGAQYF.

This clonotype showed up just a few times. The chain carries TRBV20-1 and TRBJ2-7; no reliable D call. Trimming shortened V by 3 bases and J by 6 bases, and 15 bases separated the two germline ends. The CDR3 consists of 13 residues. Looked up from germline, CDR1 is DFQATT and CDR2 is SNEGSKA (reference sequence). In DNA form, the CDR3 reads TGCAGTGCTAGCCAATTACCCGCTAGCGAGCAGTACTTC. Translating it yields CSASQLPASEQYF.

This clonotype was found many times. J is TRBJ2-7 and V is TRBV4-3; tentatively, D is TRBD2 (6 bases). The V and J ends lost 0 bases and 2 bases respectively, with 8 bases between them. This CDR3 has 14 residues. Looked up from germline, CDR1 is LGHNA and CDR2 is YSLEER. The DNA of the CDR3 is TGCGCCAGCAGCCAAGAGGAGGGGCCCTACGAGCAGTACTTC. Protein sequence: CASSQEEGPYEQYF.

A few counts support this clonotype. This chain joins TRBV6-2 or TRBV6-3 and TRBJ2-7; possibly TRBD1 for D (5 bases). The CDR3 runs 11 residues. In germline, CDR1 is MNHEY, CDR2 SVGEGT. Trimming shortened V by 5 bases and J by 5 bases, and 7 bases separated the two germline ends. CDR3 DNA sequence: TGTGCCAGCAGTCAGGGTCACGAGCAGTACTTC. It specifies CASSQGHEQYF.

This clonotype was counted ten times or more. The J gene is TRBJ1-2, the V gene TRBV4-3; the D is unclear. V dropped 0 bases and J dropped 8 bases, with 19 bases sitting between them. CDR1 is LGHNA, CDR2 YSLEER, per germline. The CDR3 consists of 16 residues. The CDR3 DNA is TGCGCCAGCAGCCAAGAAGGAATGGAAGGGATAAACGGCTACACCTTC. Encoded protein: CASSQEGMEGINGYTF.

This clonotype was counted between two and nine times. The chain has TRBV12-3 or TRBV12-4 and TRBJ2-1, with a tentative D call TRBD1 (6 bases). The V and J ends lost 6 bases and 6 bases respectively, with 15 bases between them. The CDR3 contains 14 residues. This CDR3 reads CASSLLDSTNEQFF. CDR3 sequence (DNA): TGTGCCAGCAGCCTACTGGACAGCACCAATGAGCAGTTCTTC.

This clonotype was found a few times. The chain couples TRBV27 to TRBJ2-1, with D perhaps TRBD2 (6 bases). The V end was cut by 5 bases, the J end by 3 bases, with 14 bases between. The germline gives CDR1 MNHEY, CDR2 SMNVEV (reference sequence). The CDR3 extends over 15 amino acids. For the CDR3, the DNA is TGTGCCAGCAGTCCCAAAGGGACTGTCTACAATGAGCAGTTCTTC. Its translation is CASSPKGTVYNEQFF.

This sequence joins TRBV28 and TRBJ1-6; D gene ambiguous. Per the germline V gene, CDR1 is MDHEN and CDR2 is SYDVKM. The V and J ends lost 3 bases and 5 bases respectively, with 8 bases between them. The CDR3 contains 14 residues. The CDR3 sequence: CASSLTGNNSPLHF. The CDR3 DNA reads TGTGCCAGCAGTTTGACGGGGAATAATTCACCCCTCCACTTT.

The chain uses TRBV12-3 or TRBV12-4 and TRBJ1-5; no definite D call. V was cut by 8 bases and J by 2 bases, with 10 bases left in between. The CDR3 consists of 13 residues. The CDR3 region is CASPPGRNQPQHF. CDR3 DNA: TGTGCCAGCCCCCCTGGCCGCAATCAGCCCCAGCATTTT.

This clonotype appeared many times. The chain links TRBV12-3 or TRBV12-4 to TRBJ1-5; perhaps TRBD1 as D (6 bases). This CDR3 is 15 amino acids long. Trimming pared 4 bases from V and 0 bases from J, leaving 10 bases between. CDR3 protein: CASSSQGNSNQPQHF. Here the CDR3 DNA reads TGTGCCAGCAGTTCACAGGGAAATAGCAATCAGCCCCAGCATTTT.

This chain links TRBV15 with TRBJ1-3, with D unclear. Deletions cut 0 bases from V and 0 bases from J, with 6 bases between. Germline loops: CDR1 LNHNV, CDR2 YYDKDF (reference sequence). This CDR3 spans 15 amino acids. The CDR3 sequence is CATSRDMASGNTIYF. CDR3 DNA: TGTGCCACCAGCAGAGATATGGCCTCTGGAAACACCATATATTTT.

This clonotype was counted ten times or more. The J gene is TRBJ2-7, the V gene TRBV7-2; TRBD2 matches 11 bases. Germline V CDR1 and CDR2: SGHTA, FQGNSA. CDR3 length: 14 amino acids. V shed 2 bases and J 6 bases; nucleotides not matched to a gene: 3. CDR3 sequence: CASSLLAGGGEQYF. CDR3 bases: TGTGCCAGCAGCTTACTAGCGGGAGGAGGCGAGCAGTACTTC.

Ten or more counts support this clonotype. The gene calls are TRBV18 and TRBJ1-1, with unresolved D. V gave up 7 bases and J gave up 4 bases, with 16 bases separating them. Germline lookup yields CDR1 KGHSH and CDR2 LQKENI. The CDR3 totals 14 residues. The DNA for the CDR3 is TGTGCCAGCTTCCCGGGCAGCCGGGGCACTGAAGCTTTCTTT. It specifies CASFPGSRGTEAFF. Full variable domain (remainder filled in from reference TRBV18 and TRBJ1-1): NAGVMQNPRHLVRRRGQEARLRCSPMKGHSHVYWYRQLPEEGLKFMVYLQKENIIDESGMPKERFSAEFPKEGPSILRIQQVVRGDSAAYFCASFPGSRGTEAFFGQGTRLTVV.

There are a few counts of this clonotype. The V gene is TRBV5-4, the J gene TRBJ1-2; possibly TRBD1 for D (5 bases). The CDR3 has 14 residues. Trimming stripped 5 bases from V and 3 bases from J, with 14 bases between. Per the germline V gene, CDR1 is SGHNT and CDR2 is YYREEE (reference sequence). In DNA, the CDR3 is TGTGCCAGCAGGGCTCGAGGGGAGGACTATGGCTACACCTTC. Translating gives CASRARGEDYGYTF.

This clonotype was counted only a few times. This chain uses TRBV28 with TRBJ1-1; no firm D call. Trimming left V 4 bases short and J 4 bases short, with 4 bases between. The CDR3 is 11 amino acids. Germline values: CDR1 MDHEN, CDR2 SYDVKM. The CDR3: CASSSTTEAFF. The CDR3 bases are TGTGCCAGCAGTTCGACCACTGAAGCTTTCTTT.

This clonotype was detected ten times or more. This chain connects TRBV7-2 to TRBJ2-1; 9 bases fit TRBD2. The germline CDR1 and CDR2 sequences are SGHTA and FQGNSA. CDR3 length equals 17 residues. V lost 2 bases to trimming and J lost 9 bases; unmatched junction nucleotides: 14. The CDR3 region is CASSLRGSWPAGGEQFF. The CDR3 nucleotides are TGTGCCAGCAGCTTACGAGGGTCCTGGCCAGCGGGGGGTGAGCAGTTCTTC.

This clonotype was observed at least ten times. The chain joins TRBV29-1 to TRBJ2-7, with D tentatively TRBD2 (5 bases). The germline V gene has CDR1 SQVTM and CDR2 ANQGSEA. Trimming stripped 4 bases from V and 3 bases from J, with 16 bases between. This CDR3 is built from 14 residues. The CDR3 loop reads CSVGVVGVLYEQYF. The CDR3 DNA reads as TGCAGCGTTGGCGTTGTGGGAGTTCTCTACGAGCAGTACTTC.

This clonotype has a handful of counts. The chain employs TRBV29-1 and TRBJ2-7; possible D gene TRBD1, 5 bases. The CDR3 runs 13 residues. Between the trimmed V and J ends, which lost 4 bases and 2 bases, there was a span of 12 bases. In germline, CDR1 is SQVTM, CDR2 ANQGSEA. This CDR3 is CSVGGTVTYEQYF. For the CDR3, the DNA is TGCAGCGTTGGGGGCACGGTTACCTACGAGCAGTACTTC.

For this clonotype: A much larger clone lies one base from this, so it may be a read error. The chain combines TRBV5-6 with TRBJ1-1; D remains unclear. Trimming took off 0 bases at V and 6 bases at J, with 3 bases between the two ends. The CDR3 has 11 amino acids. CDR1 is SGHDT and CDR2 is YYEEEE in the germline V gene. CDR3 in amino acids: CASSLDAEAFF. The CDR3 region has the DNA TGTGCCAGCAGCTTGGACGCTGAAGCTTTCTTT.

As to this clonotype: This may be a read error, as it is one base from a much larger clone. V gene TRBV6-6 combines with J gene TRBJ2-7, with D perhaps given as TRBD1 or TRBD2 (5 bases each). The V and J ends lost 8 bases and 2 bases respectively, with 16 bases between them. The V gene's germline CDR1 is MNHNY and CDR2 SVGAGI (reference sequence). The CDR3 runs to 14 residues. DNA of the CDR3: TGTGCCAGCCACAACCCGGGACGGACCTACGAGCAGTACTTC. Its translation: CASHNPGRTYEQYF.